Each of the 7 T cell receptor beta chains below was sequenced from the same sample in a study of regulatory and conventional T cells in RAG deficiency. Regulatory T cells were sorted from blood as CD4+ CD25-high CD127-low cells. The table came from immunoSEQ multiplex PCR; TCRdb's copy has only in-frame clones and leaves some out. This sample has 9,500 to 15,000 clones, with 94% found just once. These data also formed part of another study, on regulatory T cells. As that report states: The primer mix had 52 TRBV and 13 TRBJ primers.

Sequenced material: CD127- CD25+ CD4+ Tregs sorted from blood. These receptors were collected from a human donor in good health.

The table lists this clone with a count of one. One junction end does not reproduce the germline sequence, and a read error may be involved. The chain carries TRBV29-1 and TRBJ1-2; 10 bases map to TRBD1. This CDR3 is 12 amino acids long. Germline CDR1 is SQVTM and CDR2 is ANQGSEA. The CDR3 region has the DNA TGCAGCGTAGAGACAGGGGGCTCTGGCTACGCCTTC. It codes for CSVETGGSGYAF.

About this clone: The conserved phenylalanine or tryptophan normally closing the CDR3 is absent here, so this likely arose from a read error. This chain connects TRBV2 to TRBJ1-1; TRBD1 aligns across 9 bases. With V trimmed by 6 bases and J by 11 bases, 13 bases remained unmatched. The germline V gene has CDR1 SNHLY and CDR2 FYNNEI. This CDR3 has 14 amino acids. The CDR3 sequence is CASSALGQGLWAFL. The CDR3 region has the DNA TGTGCCAGCAGCGCCTTGGGACAGGGACTCTGGGCTTTCCTC.

This sequence joins TRBV7-2 and TRBJ1-6, with 9 bases matching TRBD1. The CDR3 sequence is 15 residues long. Per germline, CDR1 SGHTA and CDR2 FQGNSA. The junction had 3 bases not matched to a gene; V was cut back by 5 bases and J by 4 bases. For the CDR3, the DNA is TGTGCCAGCAGCAGGGGACAGGGATATAATTCACCCCTCCACTTT. Amino acid sequence: CASSRGQGYNSPLHF.

The sample holds one count of this clone. The chain combines TRBV25-1 with TRBJ1-1; D not resolved. V was cut by 6 bases and J by 6 bases, with 8 bases left in between. CDR1 and CDR2 from the germline V gene are MGHDK and SYGVNS. This CDR3 comprises 11 residues. Here the CDR3 reads CASRRTAEAFF. In DNA form, the CDR3 reads TGTGCCAGCAGACGGACTGCTGAAGCTTTCTTT. The variable domain in full, with the rest retrieved from reference TRBV25-1 and TRBJ1-1, is EADIYQTPRYLVIGTGKKITLECSQTMGHDKMYWYQQDPGMELHLIHYSYGVNSTEKGDLSSESTVSRIRTEHFPLTLESARPSHTSQYLCASRRTAEAFFGQGTRLTVV.

This sequence joins TRBV15 and TRBJ1-1; D perhaps matches TRBD1 (5 bases). The V end was cut by 5 bases, the J end by 1 base, with 14 bases between. The CDR3 loop spans 15 amino acids. The germline V gene encodes CDR1 LNHNV and CDR2 YYDKDF (reference sequence). CDR3 in DNA: TGTGCCACCAGCCCCGGGGGTCGGGGGAACACTGAAGCTTTCTTT. As protein: CATSPGGRGNTEAFF.

This clone turned up a few times. The CDR3 loop is CAISDGEPVKNIQYF. CDR3 nucleotides: TGTGCCATCAGTGATGGGGAGCCGGTCAAAAACATTCAGTACTTC. The chain has TRBV10-3 and TRBJ2-4; TRBD2 might be the D (5 bases). The CDR3 loop spans 15 amino acids. V was clipped by 3 bases and J by 3 bases, with 12 bases between them. In germline, CDR1 is ENHRY, CDR2 SYGVKD.

V usage is TRBV1 and J usage is TRBJ1-2; the table names TRBD1, a call not compared with the DNA. TRBV1 is a pseudogene. CDR3 length: 18 residues. The CDR3 coding sequence is TGCACCAGCAGCCAAGAGTTGCGACAGGCCTTAGCTAACTATGGCTACACCTTC. This codes for CTSSQELRQALANYGYTF.